Sequencing of this TCR beta chain was carried out in a study of blood T cell repertoires in COVID-19. On the study more broadly: Sites across the United States, Italy and Spain contributed samples from acute and convalescent COVID-19.

Original data processing: Cell counts per sample came from amplifying reference gene primers. Assay used: immunoSEQ multiplex PCR; TCRdb lists only in-frame clones, some missing. The DNA gave D and trimming, while V, J and clone size come from that table. The sample includes roughly 410,000 clones, about 90% of them seen just once. Seattle-derived patients entered the study during active infection and were followed longitudinally. The TCR was taken from a woman aged 60-70 years with COVID-19, enrolled during active disease. Input material: peripheral blood.

The DNA of the CDR3 is TGCGCCAGCCGTTGGATTACTAGCGGGGGGGCGAGCACAGATACGCAGTATTTT. Protein: CASRWITSGGASTDTQYF. The chain carries TRBV5-1 and TRBJ2-3, with TRBD2 matching 13 bases. CDR3 length equals 18 residues. V shed 7 bases, J shed 0 bases, and the junction held 11 bases outside the gene matches. Per germline, CDR1 SGHRS and CDR2 YFSETQ.